This T cell receptor (beta chain) originates from a study of beta chain features in type 1 diabetes. The entirety of the isolated RNA underwent reverse transcription, so expressed TCRB transcripts were sequenced. Method: immunoSEQ multiplex PCR; TCRdb's copy keeps in-frame clones and lacks some. The sample has around 40,000 clones; about 66% are singletons. This CDR3 contains 10 residues. Germline CDR1 is SGHAT and CDR2 is FQNNGV. On this clone: What it binds is not known.

Findings of the study overall: In every one of the four CD4+ subsets, TCRB CDR3s were moderately but significantly shorter in Type 1 diabetes patients.

The receptor's source is a woman aged 18-30 years with type 1 diabetes. This rearrangement joins TRBV11-2 to TRBJ2-5; a possible D gene is TRBD2 (5 bases). Near its end, the DNA agrees better with TRBJ2-7, so the J call may be wrong. Sequenced: Tregs from blood. CDR3 loop: CATGNYEQYF. The CDR3 DNA reads TGTGCCACCGGGAACTACGAGCAGTACTTC.